The text below deals with one TCR beta chain. Its antigen is still unknown. Here immunoSEQ multiplex PCR was the method, and the copy in TCRdb shows in-frame clones only, minus some. The table lists about 94,000 clones, around 90% of them singletons, with under 6.5% in the top ten. These data come from a study of identifying expanded T cells in peripheral blood. V lost 0 bases to trimming and J lost 3 bases, with 10 bases between them. This CDR3 spans 15 amino acids. Looked up from germline, CDR1 is SGHRS and CDR2 is YFSETQ. During the collection period, no donor immune events like infections were recorded. Broader study findings: Roughly 1.2 clones differed between technical replicates, versus 16.4 and 19 over time. Roughly 2-week clone count variance significantly increased as total template count grew.

V usage is TRBV5-1 and J usage is TRBJ1-5; D uncertain. The source of this sequence is a person between 18 and 70 years old in good health. Sequencing input: blood. The CDR3 loop is CASSLAGSYNQPQHF. CDR3 DNA sequence: TGCGCCAGCAGCTTGGCCGGCAGTTACAATCAGCCCCAGCATTTT.